These T cell receptor beta chains were read from a single sample in a study of T cells of healthy individuals. TCRdb reanalysed the 5' RACE reads using MiXCR and keeps one entry per CDR3 protein. This table holds about 41,000 distinct CDR3 sequences, 4.5% found once. Every receptor here comes from a human donor in good health. Each CDR3 is given with its conserved first and last residue. D genes are given only for firm matches. The size field is filled for only some rows; it gives once, few, many or a size class.

CDR3 DNA	CDR3 protein	V gene	J gene	clone size	D gene
TGTGCCACCAGTCGACAGGGGGCCAGTGGCTACACCTTC	CATSRQGASGYTF	TRBV24-1	TRBJ1-2	many	TRBD1
TGCAGCGGGGTGGGGTCTTTCCAAGAGACCCAGTACTTC	CSGVGSFQETQYF	TRBV29-1	TRBJ2-5	many	NA
TGTGCCATCAGTGACGGGACAGGGTCCCACGAGCAGTACTTC	CAISDGTGSHEQYF	TRBV10-3	TRBJ2-7	NA	TRBD1
TGCAGCGTTGAAATGGATGAGGTGGGACCCTCCTACGAGCAGTACTTC	CSVEMDEVGPSYEQYF	TRBV29-1	TRBJ2-7	NA	NA
TGTGCCAGCAGCGCAGTAGCGGGAGGGCCCTCGGAGTTCTTC	CASSAVAGGPSEFF	TRBV27	TRBJ2-1	many	TRBD2
TGCAGTGCTAAAGGGACAGGGGGCTTGTACGAGCAGTACTTC	CSAKGTGGLYEQYF	TRBV20-1	TRBJ2-7	many	TRBD1
TGCAGTGCCCCCGTGATTGCGGGAGGTGGGTACGAGCAGTACTTC	CSAPVIAGGGYEQYF	TRBV20-1	TRBJ2-7	many	TRBD2
TGCGCCAGCAGCTTGTCGTCGAACACTGAAGCTTTCTTT	CASSLSSNTEAFF	TRBV5-1	TRBJ1-1	many	NA
TGTGCCAGCTCACCACAGGGGAACGATCAGCCCCAGCATTTT	CASSPQGNDQPQHF	TRBV18	TRBJ1-5	NA	NA
TGTGCCACGGCCCCGGGGGACAGAGGAGAGACCCAGTACTTC	CATAPGDRGETQYF	TRBV18	TRBJ2-5	NA	NA
TGTGCCAGCAGCTTGGGACTAACCACTGAAGCTTTCTTT	CASSLGLTTEAFF	TRBV5-5	TRBJ1-1	NA	NA
TGCAGTTCCAACCGAGGGGGGTCATATGGCTACACCTTC	CSSNRGGSYGYTF	TRBV20-1	TRBJ1-2	many	NA
TGTGCCAGCAGCCCCCGGACAGGCTCGAACACTGAAGCTTTCTTT	CASSPRTGSNTEAFF	TRBV9	TRBJ1-1	NA	TRBD1
TGTGCCAGCACTTTCCAGGGGAATTCACCCCTCCACTTT	CASTFQGNSPLHF	TRBV12-3/TRBV12-4	TRBJ1-6	NA	NA
TGTGCCATCAGTGCGATTAGGGACGAGCAGTACTTC	CAISAIRDEQYF	TRBV10-3	TRBJ2-7	many	NA
TGTGCCAGCAGTTACGGCGGAAGCACAGATACGCAGTATTTT	CASSYGGSTDTQYF	TRBV6-5	TRBJ2-3	many	NA
TGTGCCAGCAGCCAAACAGCGGCCTACAATGAGCAGTTCTTC	CASSQTAAYNEQFF	TRBV3-1	TRBJ2-1	many	NA
TGTGCCAGCAGTTTACTTGGCCCATCCTACGAGCAGTACTTC	CASSLLGPSYEQYF	TRBV12-3/TRBV12-4	TRBJ2-7	many	NA
TGTGCCAGCAGTTACGCAGACGACAGCTACGAGCAGTACTTC	CASSYADDSYEQYF	TRBV6-5	TRBJ2-7	many	NA
TGCGCCAGCAGTCCAGGGGTCGGTGGAAACACCATATATTTT	CASSPGVGGNTIYF	TRBV10-2	TRBJ1-3	many	NA
TGTGCCAGCAGTCGGCAAAGCGGGACCTACGAGCAGTACTTC	CASSRQSGTYEQYF	TRBV12-3/TRBV12-4	TRBJ2-7	few	TRBD2
TGTGCCAGCTCACCACCTGCAGGGAGGGACTATGGCTACACCTTC	CASSPPAGRDYGYTF	TRBV18	TRBJ1-2	few	NA
TGTGCCAGTAGTATTGGGACAGCCAGAGGCGGCTACGAGCAGTACTTC	CASSIGTARGGYEQYF	TRBV19	TRBJ2-7	many	TRBD1
TGTGCCAGCGGATTAGGGACAGGTGGGGAGACCCAGTACTTC	CASGLGTGGETQYF	TRBV9	TRBJ2-5	many	TRBD1
TGTGCCAGCAGCGTCACGGGACAAGGGGGCTACGAGCAGTACTTC	CASSVTGQGGYEQYF	TRBV9	TRBJ2-7	NA	NA
TGTGCCAGCAGTATCGGGACGGGGTACTACGAGCAGTACTTC	CASSIGTGYYEQYF	TRBV27	TRBJ2-7	many	NA